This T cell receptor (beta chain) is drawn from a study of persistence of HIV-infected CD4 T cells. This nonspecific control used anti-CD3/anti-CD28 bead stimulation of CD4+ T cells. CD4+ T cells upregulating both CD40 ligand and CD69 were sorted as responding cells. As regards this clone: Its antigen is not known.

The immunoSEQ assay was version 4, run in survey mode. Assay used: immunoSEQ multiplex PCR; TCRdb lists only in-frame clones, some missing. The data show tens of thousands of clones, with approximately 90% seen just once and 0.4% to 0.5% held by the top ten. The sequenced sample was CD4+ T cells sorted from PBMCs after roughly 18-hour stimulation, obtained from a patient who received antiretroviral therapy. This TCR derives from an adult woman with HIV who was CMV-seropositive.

The CDR3 coding sequence is TGTGCCAGCAGCGTAGCCGGGACTAGCGATTACGAGCAGTACTTC. Its protein is CASSVAGTSDYEQYF. The V call is TRBV9, the J call TRBJ2-7; 10 positions match TRBD2. CDR3 length: 15 amino acids. Per the germline V gene, CDR1 is SGDLS and CDR2 is YYNGEE. The trim removed 0 bases at V and 4 bases at J, leaving 4 bases unmatched.